A selection of T cell receptor beta chains follows, all from one sample in a study of T cell responses to AZD1222 COVID-19 vaccine. Libraries were prepared by immunoSEQ multiplex PCR; TCRdb keeps only in-frame clonotypes and omits some of them. The repertoire consists of about 96,000 clones, with 80% to 90% occurring once and the leading ten covering around 1.5%. The sample consisted of peripheral blood, taken on day 0 of AZD1222 vaccination. The receptor set was obtained from an adult in good health. The CDR3 runs from the conserved cysteine through the conserved F or W. A D gene is named only where the DNA matches it firmly. Clone size appears in some rows only: once, few, many, or a class for an expanded clone.

j_gene: TRBJ1-1; d_gene: .; abundance: .; v_gene: TRBV7-9; CDR3aa: CASSPFLGESEAFF; CDR3nt: TGTGCCAGCAGCCCATTTCTCGGGGAGTCCGAAGCTTTCTTT
j_gene: TRBJ1-5; d_gene: .; abundance: .; v_gene: TRBV15; CDR3aa: CATSTRDRLAPQHF; CDR3nt: TGTGCCACCAGCACTCGGGACCGCTTAGCGCCCCAGCATTTT
j_gene: TRBJ2-7; d_gene: TRBD1; abundance: .; v_gene: TRBV28; CDR3aa: CASRTGGAYEQYF; CDR3nt: TGTGCCAGCAGAACAGGGGGTGCCTACGAGCAGTACTTC
j_gene: TRBJ2-2; d_gene: TRBD1; abundance: once; v_gene: TRBV4-1; CDR3aa: CASSQQDRGRSGELFF; CDR3nt: TGCGCCAGCAGCCAACAGGACAGGGGGCGATCCGGGGAGCTGTTTTTT
j_gene: TRBJ1-1; d_gene: .; abundance: .; v_gene: TRBV9; CDR3aa: CASSVVPIEGPGEAFF; CDR3nt: TGTGCCAGCAGCGTAGTTCCGATTGAGGGACCGGGTGAAGCTTTCTTT
j_gene: TRBJ2-2; d_gene: TRBD2; abundance: few; v_gene: TRBV19; CDR3aa: CASWTGSGDTGELFF; CDR3nt: TGTGCCAGTTGGACCGGTAGCGGGGACACCGGGGAGCTGTTTTTT
j_gene: TRBJ1-5; d_gene: .; abundance: .; v_gene: TRBV30; CDR3aa: CAWSVRAGTNQPQHF; CDR3nt: TGTGCCTGGAGTGTACGGGCAGGGACCAATCAGCCCCAGCATTTT
j_gene: TRBJ2-7; d_gene: .; abundance: .; v_gene: TRBV19; CDR3aa: CASSPSGISYEQYF; CDR3nt: TGTGCCAGTAGCCCCTCAGGGATCTCCTACGAGCAGTACTTC
j_gene: TRBJ2-5; d_gene: .; abundance: .; v_gene: TRBV6-5; CDR3aa: CASSPPSGGQETQYF; CDR3nt: TGTGCCAGCAGCCCCCCTAGTGGGGGGCAAGAGACCCAGTACTTC
j_gene: TRBJ1-5; d_gene: .; abundance: .; v_gene: TRBV5-3; CDR3aa: CARFRDGTNFFSNQPQHF; CDR3nt: TGTGCCAGGTTCCGCGACGGGACCAATTTCTTCAGCAATCAGCCCCAGCATTTT
j_gene: TRBJ1-5; d_gene: .; abundance: .; v_gene: TRBV18; CDR3aa: CASSEGSRSNQPQHF; CDR3nt: TGTGCCAGCTCAGAGGGAAGTAGAAGCAATCAGCCCCAGCATTTT
j_gene: TRBJ1-1; d_gene: .; abundance: .; v_gene: TRBV5-4; CDR3aa: CASSFDRGGLTEAFF; CDR3nt: TGTGCCAGCAGCTTTGATCGTGGGGGGTTAACTGAAGCTTTCTTT
j_gene: TRBJ1-1; d_gene: .; abundance: .; v_gene: TRBV19; CDR3aa: CASSIIGSMRLNTEAFF; CDR3nt: TGTGCCAGTAGTATCATTGGGAGTATGAGATTGAACACTGAAGCTTTCTTT
j_gene: TRBJ1-1; d_gene: .; abundance: .; v_gene: TRBV6-1; CDR3aa: CASSEAAYAYGTEAFF; CDR3nt: TGTGCCAGCAGTGAAGCGGCCTACGCCTATGGTACTGAAGCTTTCTTT
j_gene: TRBJ1-2; d_gene: .; abundance: .; v_gene: TRBV7-9; CDR3aa: CASNTDSYLYGYTF; CDR3nt: TGTGCCAGCAACACGGACAGTTACCTCTATGGCTACACCTTC
j_gene: TRBJ2-1; d_gene: .; abundance: .; v_gene: TRBV14; CDR3aa: CASSQSYLREQFF; CDR3nt: TGTGCCAGCAGCCAATCGTATCTGAGGGAGCAGTTCTTC
j_gene: TRBJ2-7; d_gene: .; abundance: .; v_gene: TRBV6-2/TRBV6-3; CDR3aa: CASSLTGNSYEQYF; CDR3nt: TGTGCCAGCAGTTTAACAGGGAACTCCTACGAGCAGTACTTC
j_gene: TRBJ2-1; d_gene: .; abundance: .; v_gene: TRBV7-8; CDR3aa: CASSSSGTTEQFF; CDR3nt: TGTGCCAGCAGCTCCTCCGGGACAACTGAGCAGTTCTTC
j_gene: TRBJ2-1; d_gene: TRBD2; abundance: .; v_gene: TRBV6-2/TRBV6-3; CDR3aa: CASSYSIGPSGAYNEQFF; CDR3nt: TGTGCCAGCAGTTATTCTATCGGGCCTAGCGGGGCCTACAATGAGCAGTTCTTC
j_gene: TRBJ1-2; d_gene: .; abundance: .; v_gene: TRBV7-8; CDR3aa: CASSLARARAGVYGYTF; CDR3nt: TGTGCCAGCAGCTTAGCGAGAGCCAGGGCAGGGGTCTATGGCTACACCTTC
j_gene: TRBJ1-5; d_gene: .; abundance: once; v_gene: TRBV21-1; CDR3aa: CASSKGGKGFYSNQPQHF; CDR3nt: TGTGCCAGCAGCAAAGGTGGAAAAGGATTTTATAGCAATCAGCCCCAGCATTTT
j_gene: TRBJ2-7; d_gene: TRBD1; abundance: .; v_gene: TRBV28; CDR3aa: CASSETGANSYEQYF; CDR3nt: TGTGCCAGCAGTGAAACAGGGGCTAACAGCTACGAGCAGTACTTC
j_gene: TRBJ2-1; d_gene: .; abundance: .; v_gene: TRBV30; CDR3aa: CAWKGRPNTYNEQFF; CDR3nt: TGTGCCTGGAAGGGCCGTCCCAATACCTACAATGAGCAGTTCTTC
j_gene: TRBJ1-4; d_gene: .; abundance: .; v_gene: TRBV4-3; CDR3aa: CASSQGRLPTEKLFF; CDR3nt: TGCGCCAGCAGCCAAGGTCGACTTCCCACTGAAAAACTGTTTTTT
j_gene: TRBJ2-1; d_gene: .; abundance: .; v_gene: TRBV2; CDR3aa: CASREGMAYNEQFF; CDR3nt: TGTGCCAGCAGGGAGGGAATGGCCTACAATGAGCAGTTCTTC
j_gene: TRBJ1-2; d_gene: .; abundance: .; v_gene: TRBV28; CDR3aa: CASSASDTGFFYGYTF; CDR3nt: TGTGCCAGCAGTGCTTCAGACACCGGGTTTTTCTATGGCTACACCTTC
j_gene: TRBJ1-2; d_gene: .; abundance: .; v_gene: TRBV6-5; CDR3aa: CASRGWEGGYTF; CDR3nt: TGTGCCAGCAGAGGATGGGAGGGCGGCTACACCTTC
j_gene: TRBJ2-1; d_gene: TRBD2; abundance: .; v_gene: TRBV9; CDR3aa: CASSVDGGGNNEQFF; CDR3nt: TGTGCCAGCAGCGTAGATGGCGGGGGGAACAATGAGCAGTTCTTC
j_gene: TRBJ1-4; d_gene: TRBD1; abundance: .; v_gene: TRBV11-1; CDR3aa: CASSLRDRDEKLFF; CDR3nt: TGTGCCAGCAGCCTCCGGGACAGGGATGAAAAACTGTTTTTT
j_gene: TRBJ1-5; d_gene: .; abundance: .; v_gene: TRBV5-4; CDR3aa: CASSLSAGEAQHF; CDR3nt: TGTGCCAGCAGCTTATCGGCCGGCGAGGCCCAGCATTTT
j_gene: TRBJ1-5; d_gene: .; abundance: .; v_gene: TRBV7-2; CDR3aa: CASSLVINSNQPQHF; CDR3nt: TGTGCCAGCAGCTTAGTGATTAATAGCAATCAGCCCCAGCATTTT
j_gene: TRBJ2-7; d_gene: .; abundance: .; v_gene: TRBV6-1; CDR3aa: CASSDGSSYEQYF; CDR3nt: TGTGCCAGCAGTGATGGGAGCTCCTACGAGCAGTACTTC
j_gene: TRBJ2-6; d_gene: TRBD1; abundance: .; v_gene: TRBV9; CDR3aa: CASSPRTGSTTGANVLTF; CDR3nt: TGTGCCAGCAGCCCCCGGACAGGTTCAACTACTGGGGCCAACGTCCTGACTTTC
j_gene: TRBJ2-2; d_gene: TRBD1; abundance: .; v_gene: TRBV13; CDR3aa: CASSWDREVGGELFF; CDR3nt: TGTGCCAGCAGCTGGGACAGGGAGGTTGGCGGGGAGCTGTTTTTT
j_gene: TRBJ2-5; d_gene: .; abundance: .; v_gene: TRBV7-6; CDR3aa: CASSLGVVGTQYF; CDR3nt: TGTGCCAGCAGCTTAGGGGTAGTTGGGACCCAGTACTTC
j_gene: TRBJ1-2; d_gene: .; abundance: .; v_gene: TRBV19; CDR3aa: CASSDGTEGVGYTF; CDR3nt: TGTGCCAGTAGTGACGGGACGGAGGGAGTTGGCTACACCTTC
j_gene: TRBJ2-1; d_gene: TRBD2; abundance: .; v_gene: TRBV20-1; CDR3aa: CSASPISELLAGSYNEQFF; CDR3nt: TGCAGTGCTAGTCCCATCTCTGAGCTGCTAGCGGGGTCCTACAATGAGCAGTTCTTC